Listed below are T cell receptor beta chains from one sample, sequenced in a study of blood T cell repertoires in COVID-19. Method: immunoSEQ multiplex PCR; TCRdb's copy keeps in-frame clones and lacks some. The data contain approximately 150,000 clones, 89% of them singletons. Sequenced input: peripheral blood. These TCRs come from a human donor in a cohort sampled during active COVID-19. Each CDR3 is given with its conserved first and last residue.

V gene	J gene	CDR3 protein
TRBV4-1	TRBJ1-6	CASSQDQGTATYNSPLHF
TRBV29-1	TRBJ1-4	CSVGGTTNEKLFF
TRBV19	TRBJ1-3	CASSILRGRRNTIYF
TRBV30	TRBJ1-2	CAWSVLGAYGYTF
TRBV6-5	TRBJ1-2	CASSYSQRGYGYTF
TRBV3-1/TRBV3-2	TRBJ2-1	CASSTDETSGGAGFDEQFF
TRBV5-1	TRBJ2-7	CASSSRGTGATYEQYF
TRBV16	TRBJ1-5	CASSASGGNQPQHF
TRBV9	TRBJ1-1	CASSSKGGTVNTEAFF
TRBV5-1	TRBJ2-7	CASSAVFSYEQYF
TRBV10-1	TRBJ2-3	CASSESVKRESTDTQYF
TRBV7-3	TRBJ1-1	CASSETGISEAFF
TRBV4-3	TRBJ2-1	CASSHSAGRGEQFF
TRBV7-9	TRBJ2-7	CASSSSGGTGGYEQYF
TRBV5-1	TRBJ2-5	CASSLTGSIRETQYF
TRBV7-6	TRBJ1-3	CASSPTGYSGNTIYF
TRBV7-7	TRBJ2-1	CASSLAGPYNEQFF
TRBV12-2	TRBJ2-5	CASRLLAGECQETQYF
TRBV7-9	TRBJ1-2	CASRHRGGYGYTF
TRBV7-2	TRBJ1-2	CASSLRSGYGYTF
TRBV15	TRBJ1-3	CATSRDIITAGNTIYF
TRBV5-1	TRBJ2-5	CASSYSGTSVETQYF
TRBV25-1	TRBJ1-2	CASRQGAEYGYTF
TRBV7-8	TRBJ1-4	CASSLHRYDRGEKLFF
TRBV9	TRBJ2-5	CASSTGTSGGAETQYF
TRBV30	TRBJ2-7	CAWSVKGHLYEQYF
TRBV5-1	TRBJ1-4	CASSSGQLNEKLFF
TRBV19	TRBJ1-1	CASSNPQGASLTEAFF
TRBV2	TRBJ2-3	CASHKDRGSDTQYF
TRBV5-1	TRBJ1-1	CASSLRAGVRNTEAFF
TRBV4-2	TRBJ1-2	CASSQEILGTFYGYTF
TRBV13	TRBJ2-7	CASSGPDRRNYEQYF
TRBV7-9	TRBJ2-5	CASSSSRDSQETQYF
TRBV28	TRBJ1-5	CASSTGGQPQHF
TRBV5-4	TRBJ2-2	CASSLDNQNTGELFF
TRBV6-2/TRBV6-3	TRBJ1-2	CASSQRTGGISGYTF
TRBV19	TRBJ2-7	CASSIRDRGHEQYF
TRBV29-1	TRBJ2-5	CSVQRETQYF
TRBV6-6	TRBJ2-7	CASNRYSSYEQYF
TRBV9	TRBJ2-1	CASSVAGSGGSGEQFF
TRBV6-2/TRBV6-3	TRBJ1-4	CVSSSDRAREKLFF
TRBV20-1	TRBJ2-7	CSASKSASEQYF
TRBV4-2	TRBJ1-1	CASSQGQGYGTEAFF